This TCR beta chain originates from a study of glioma-infiltrating T cells. V lost 6 bases, J lost 3 bases, and 8 bases stayed unmatched. The CDR3 is 15 amino acids. The germline V gene encodes CDR1 MNHEY and CDR2 SVGEGT. The iRepertoire nested amplicon-rescue multiplex PCR amplified TCR alpha and beta CDR3s from RNA. One entry per CDR3 protein, called by TCRdb with MiXCR from the multiplex PCR reads. The profile covers 150,000 or so distinct CDR3 sequences, with about two fifths appearing a single time and over 15% taken by the ten largest. This TCR was sampled from a human donor with low-grade glioma or glioblastoma, undergoing nonglioma brain surgery, or in good health (not recorded which). Sequencing was performed on glioma tissue, nonneoplastic brain tissue, or PBMCs (not recorded which). The rearrangement links TRBV6-2 or TRBV6-3 to TRBJ1-5, with TRBD1 matching over 7 bases. CDR3 in amino acids: CASRKAGGHNQPQHF. In DNA, the CDR3 is TGTGCCAGCAGGAAGGCAGGGGGACACAATCAGCCCCAGCATTTT.